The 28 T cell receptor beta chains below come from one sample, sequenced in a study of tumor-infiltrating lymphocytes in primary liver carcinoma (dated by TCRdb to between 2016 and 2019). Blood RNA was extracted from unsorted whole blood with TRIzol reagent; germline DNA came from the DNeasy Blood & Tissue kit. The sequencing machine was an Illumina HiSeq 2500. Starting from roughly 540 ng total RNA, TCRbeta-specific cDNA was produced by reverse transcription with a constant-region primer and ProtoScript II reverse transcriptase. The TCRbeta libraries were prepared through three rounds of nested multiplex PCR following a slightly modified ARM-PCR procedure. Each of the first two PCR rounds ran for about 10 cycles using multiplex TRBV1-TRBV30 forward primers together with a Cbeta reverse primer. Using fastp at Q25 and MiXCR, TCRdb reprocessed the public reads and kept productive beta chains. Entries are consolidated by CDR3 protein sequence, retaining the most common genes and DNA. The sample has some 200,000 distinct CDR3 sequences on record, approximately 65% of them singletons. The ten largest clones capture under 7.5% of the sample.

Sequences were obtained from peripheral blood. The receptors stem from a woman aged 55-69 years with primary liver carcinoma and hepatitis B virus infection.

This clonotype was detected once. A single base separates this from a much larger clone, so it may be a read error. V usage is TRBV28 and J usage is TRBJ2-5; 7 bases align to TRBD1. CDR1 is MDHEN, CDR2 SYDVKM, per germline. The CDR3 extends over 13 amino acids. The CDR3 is CVSSRDSQETQYF. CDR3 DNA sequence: TGTGTCAGCAGTAGGGACAGCCAAGAGACCCAGTACTTC.

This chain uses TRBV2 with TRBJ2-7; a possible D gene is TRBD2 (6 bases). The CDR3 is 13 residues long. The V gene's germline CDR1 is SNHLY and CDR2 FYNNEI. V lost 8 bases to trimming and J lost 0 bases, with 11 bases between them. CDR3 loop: CASGGVFSYEQYF. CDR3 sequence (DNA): TGTGCCAGCGGAGGGGTTTTCTCCTACGAGCAGTACTTC. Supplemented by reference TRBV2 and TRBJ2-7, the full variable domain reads EPEVTQTPSHQVTQMGQEVILRCVPISNHLYFYWYRQILGQKVEFLVSFYNNEISEKSEIFDDQFSVERPDGSNFTLKIRSTKLEDSAMYFCASGGVFSYEQYFGPGTRLTVT.

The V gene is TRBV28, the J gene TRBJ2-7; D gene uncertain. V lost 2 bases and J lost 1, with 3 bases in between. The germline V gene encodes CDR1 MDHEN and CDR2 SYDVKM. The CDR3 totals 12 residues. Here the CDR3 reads CASSLLSYEQYF. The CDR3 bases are TGTGCCAGCAGTTTACTATCCTACGAGCAGTACTTC.

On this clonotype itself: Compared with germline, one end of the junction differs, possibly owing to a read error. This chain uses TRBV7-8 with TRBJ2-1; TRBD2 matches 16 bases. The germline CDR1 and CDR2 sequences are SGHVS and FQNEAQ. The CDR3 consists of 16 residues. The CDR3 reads CANSLVGLAGGVEHFF. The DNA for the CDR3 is TGTGCCAACAGCTTAGTGGGACTAGCGGGAGGGGTTGAGCACTTCTTC.

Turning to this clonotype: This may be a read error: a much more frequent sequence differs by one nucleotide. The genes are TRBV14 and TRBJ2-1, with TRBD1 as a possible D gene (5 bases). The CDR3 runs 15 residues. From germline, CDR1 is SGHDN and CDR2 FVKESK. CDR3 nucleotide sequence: TGTGCCAGCGGCCAAGGGGTATTGCGGCGAGGAGAGCAGTTCTTC. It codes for CASGQGVLRRGEQFF.

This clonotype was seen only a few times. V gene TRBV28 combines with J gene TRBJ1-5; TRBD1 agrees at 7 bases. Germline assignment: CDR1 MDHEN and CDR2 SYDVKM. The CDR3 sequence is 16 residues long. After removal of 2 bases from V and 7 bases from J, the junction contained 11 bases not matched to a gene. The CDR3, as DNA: TGTGCCAGCAGTTTAGGTTTGGGACAGAGGGTACAGCCCCAGCATTTT. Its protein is CASSLGLGQRVQPQHF.

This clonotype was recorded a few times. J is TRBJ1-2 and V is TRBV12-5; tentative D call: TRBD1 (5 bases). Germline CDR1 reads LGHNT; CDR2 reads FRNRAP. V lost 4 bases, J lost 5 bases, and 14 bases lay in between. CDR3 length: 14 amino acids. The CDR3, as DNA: TGTGCTAGTGGTTCAAACAGGCCCCCTTATGGCTACACCTTC. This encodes CASGSNRPPYGYTF.

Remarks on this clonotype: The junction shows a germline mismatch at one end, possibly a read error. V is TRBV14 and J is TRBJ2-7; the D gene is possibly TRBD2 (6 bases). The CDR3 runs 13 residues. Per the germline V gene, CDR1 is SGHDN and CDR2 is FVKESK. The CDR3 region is CVSSQGLSYELYF. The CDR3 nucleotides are TGTGTCAGCAGCCAAGGACTATCCTACGAGCTGTACTTC. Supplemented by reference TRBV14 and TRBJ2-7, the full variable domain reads EAGVTQFPSHSVIEKGQTVTLRCDPISGHDNLYWYRRVMGKEIKFLLHFVKESKQDESGMPNNRFLAERTGGTYSTLKVQPAELEDSGVYFCVSSQGLSYELYFGPGTRLTVT.

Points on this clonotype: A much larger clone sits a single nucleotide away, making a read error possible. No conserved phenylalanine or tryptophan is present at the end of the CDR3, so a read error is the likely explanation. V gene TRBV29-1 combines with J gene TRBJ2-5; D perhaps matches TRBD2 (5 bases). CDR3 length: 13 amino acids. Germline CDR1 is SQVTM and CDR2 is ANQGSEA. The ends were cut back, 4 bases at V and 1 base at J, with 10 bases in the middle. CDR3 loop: CSVVGAPQETQYL. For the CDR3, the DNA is TGCAGCGTTGTGGGAGCCCCCCAAGAGACCCAGTACTTA.

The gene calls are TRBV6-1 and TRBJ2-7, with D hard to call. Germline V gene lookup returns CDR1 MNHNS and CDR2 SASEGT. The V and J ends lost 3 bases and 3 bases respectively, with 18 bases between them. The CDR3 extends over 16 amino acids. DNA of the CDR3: TGTGCCAGCAGTGAGGCTAGTGTCCCTCCTATCTACGAGCAGTACTTC. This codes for CASSEASVPPIYEQYF.

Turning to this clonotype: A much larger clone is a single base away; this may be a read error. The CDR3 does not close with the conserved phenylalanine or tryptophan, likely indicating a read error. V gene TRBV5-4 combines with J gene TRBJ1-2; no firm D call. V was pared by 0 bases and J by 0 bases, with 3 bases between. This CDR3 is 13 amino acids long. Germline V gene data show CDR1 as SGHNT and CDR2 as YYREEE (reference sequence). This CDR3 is CASSLDANYGYTC. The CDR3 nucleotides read TGTGCCAGCAGCTTGGACGCTAACTATGGCTACACCTGC.

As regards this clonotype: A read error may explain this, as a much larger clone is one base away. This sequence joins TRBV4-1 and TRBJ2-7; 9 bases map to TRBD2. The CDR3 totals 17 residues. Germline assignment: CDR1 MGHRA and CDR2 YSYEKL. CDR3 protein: CAGSQVTAAGGPYEQYF. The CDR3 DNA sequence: TGCGCCGGCAGCCAAGTCACGGCGGCGGGAGGGCCTTACGAGCAGTACTTC.

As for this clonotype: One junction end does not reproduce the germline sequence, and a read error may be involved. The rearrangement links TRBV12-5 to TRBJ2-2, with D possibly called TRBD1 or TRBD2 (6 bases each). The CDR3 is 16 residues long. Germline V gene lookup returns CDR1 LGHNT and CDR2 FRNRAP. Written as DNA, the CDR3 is TGTGCTAGTAGTTTGGTAAAGGGGGGTTACACCGGGGAGCTGTTTTTT. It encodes CASSLVKGGYTGELFF.

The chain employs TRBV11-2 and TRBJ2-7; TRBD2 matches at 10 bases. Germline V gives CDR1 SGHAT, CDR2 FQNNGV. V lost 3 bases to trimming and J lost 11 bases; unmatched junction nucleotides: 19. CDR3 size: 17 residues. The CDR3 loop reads CASSFKSGLASKLLEYF. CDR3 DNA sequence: TGTGCCAGCAGCTTTAAGTCGGGACTAGCGTCTAAACTATTGGAGTACTTC.

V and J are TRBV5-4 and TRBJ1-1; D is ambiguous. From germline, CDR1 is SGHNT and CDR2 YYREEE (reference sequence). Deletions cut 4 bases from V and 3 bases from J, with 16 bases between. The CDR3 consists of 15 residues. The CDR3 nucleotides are TGTGCCAGCAGCATGGTTACTTTGGGTGACACTGAAGCTTTCTTT. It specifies CASSMVTLGDTEAFF.

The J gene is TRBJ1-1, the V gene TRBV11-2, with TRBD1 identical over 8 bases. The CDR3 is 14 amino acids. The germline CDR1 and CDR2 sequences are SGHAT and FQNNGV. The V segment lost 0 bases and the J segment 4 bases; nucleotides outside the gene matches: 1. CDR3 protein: CASSLEQGATEAFF. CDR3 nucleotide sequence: TGTGCCAGCAGCTTAGAGCAGGGGGCCACTGAAGCTTTCTTT.

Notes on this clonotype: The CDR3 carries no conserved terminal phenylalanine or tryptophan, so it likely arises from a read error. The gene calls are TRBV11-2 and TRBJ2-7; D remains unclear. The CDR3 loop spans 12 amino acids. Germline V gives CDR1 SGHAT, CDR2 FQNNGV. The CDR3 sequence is CASSLGAYGQYS. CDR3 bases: TGTGCCAGCAGCTTAGGGGCCTACGGGCAGTACTCC.

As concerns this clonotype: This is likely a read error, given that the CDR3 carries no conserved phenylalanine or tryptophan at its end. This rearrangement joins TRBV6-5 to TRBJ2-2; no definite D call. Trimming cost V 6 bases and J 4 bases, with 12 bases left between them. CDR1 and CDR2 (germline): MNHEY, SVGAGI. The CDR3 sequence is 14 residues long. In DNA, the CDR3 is TGTGCCAGCAGCCGCTCTAGATCCACCGGGGAGCTGTTTCTC. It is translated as CASSRSRSTGELFL.

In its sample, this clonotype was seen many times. The CDR3 DNA is TGTGCCAGCACCCAGGGGGTCAGAGCTGAAGCTTTCTTT. Translating gives CASTQGVRAEAFF. This chain links TRBV6-5 with TRBJ1-1; 7 bases line up with TRBD1. The CDR3 contains 13 residues. CDR1 and CDR2 from the germline V gene are MNHEY and SVGAGI. V lost 7 bases to trimming and J lost 6 bases; unmatched junction nucleotides: 8.

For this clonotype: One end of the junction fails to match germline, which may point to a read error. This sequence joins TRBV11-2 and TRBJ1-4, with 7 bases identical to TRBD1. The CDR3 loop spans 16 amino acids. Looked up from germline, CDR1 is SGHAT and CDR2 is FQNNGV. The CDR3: CATSPGGSAGSEKPFF. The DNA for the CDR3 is TGTGCCACCAGCCCAGGGGGTTCGGCAGGGAGTGAAAAACCGTTTTTT. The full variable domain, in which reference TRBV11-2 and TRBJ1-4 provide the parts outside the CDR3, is EAGVAQSPRYKIIEKRQSVAFWCNPISGHATLYWYQQILGQGPKLLIQFQNNGVVDDSQLPKDRFSAERLKGVDSTLKIQPAKLEDSAVYLCATSPGGSAGSEKPFFGSGTQLSVL.

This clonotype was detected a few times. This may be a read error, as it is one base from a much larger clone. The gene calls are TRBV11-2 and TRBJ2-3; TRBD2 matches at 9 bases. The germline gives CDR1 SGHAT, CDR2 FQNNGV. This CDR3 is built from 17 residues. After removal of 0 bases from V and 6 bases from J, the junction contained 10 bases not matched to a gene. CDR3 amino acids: CASSLEIAGASLDTQYF. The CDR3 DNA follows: TGTGCCAGCAGCTTAGAGATAGCGGGAGCTTCATTGGATACGCAGTATTTT.

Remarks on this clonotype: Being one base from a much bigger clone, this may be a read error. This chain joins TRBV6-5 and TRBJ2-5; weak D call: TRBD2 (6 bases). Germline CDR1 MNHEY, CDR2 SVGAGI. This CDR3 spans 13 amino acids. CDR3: CASSYRGEESQYF. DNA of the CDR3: TGTGCCAGCAGTTACAGAGGGGAGGAGAGCCAGTACTTC.

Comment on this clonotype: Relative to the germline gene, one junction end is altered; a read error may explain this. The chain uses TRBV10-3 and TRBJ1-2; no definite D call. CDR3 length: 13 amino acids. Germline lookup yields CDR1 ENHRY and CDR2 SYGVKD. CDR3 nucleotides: TGTGCCATCAGTGAGAAGTCCTCTACCCCTTCCACTTTC. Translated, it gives CAISEKSSTPSTF.

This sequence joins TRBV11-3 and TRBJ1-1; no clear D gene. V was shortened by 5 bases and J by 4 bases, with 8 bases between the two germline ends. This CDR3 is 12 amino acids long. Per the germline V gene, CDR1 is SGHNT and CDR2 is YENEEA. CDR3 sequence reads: CASSERGTEAFF. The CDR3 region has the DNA TGTGCCAGCAGCGAACGTGGCACTGAAGCTTTCTTT.

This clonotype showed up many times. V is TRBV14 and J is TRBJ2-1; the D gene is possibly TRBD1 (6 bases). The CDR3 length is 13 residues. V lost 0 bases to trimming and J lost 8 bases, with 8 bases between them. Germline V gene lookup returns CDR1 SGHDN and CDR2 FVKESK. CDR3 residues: CASSQDRGDEQFF. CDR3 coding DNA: TGTGCCAGCAGCCAAGACAGGGGCGATGAGCAGTTCTTC.

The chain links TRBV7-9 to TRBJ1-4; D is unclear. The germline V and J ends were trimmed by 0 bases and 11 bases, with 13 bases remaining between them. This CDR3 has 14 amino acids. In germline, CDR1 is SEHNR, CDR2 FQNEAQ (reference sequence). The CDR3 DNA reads TGTGCCAGCAGCTTAGCCGCTGGTCAGAGTAAACTGTTTTTT. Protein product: CASSLAAGQSKLFF.

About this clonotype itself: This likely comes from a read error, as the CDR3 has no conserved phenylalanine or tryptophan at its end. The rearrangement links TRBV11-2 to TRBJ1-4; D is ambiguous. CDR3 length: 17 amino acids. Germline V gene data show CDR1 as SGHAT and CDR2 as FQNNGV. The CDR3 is CDSSLNHLGTTNEKLFI. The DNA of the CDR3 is TGTGACAGCAGCTTAAATCATCTGGGGACAACTAATGAAAAACTGTTTATT.

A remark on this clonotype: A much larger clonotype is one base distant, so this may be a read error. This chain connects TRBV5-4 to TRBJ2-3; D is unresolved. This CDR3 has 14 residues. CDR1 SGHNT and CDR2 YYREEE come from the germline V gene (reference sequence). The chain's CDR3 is CASGLTQGTDTQYF. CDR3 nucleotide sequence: TGTGCCAGCGGCTTGACCCAGGGCACAGATACGCAGTATTTT.